The TCR beta chain described here comes from a study of blood T cell repertoires in COVID-19. Across the study: Samples of COVID-19 (acute and convalescent) were obtained from the United States, Italy and Spain.

Study members were between about 18 and 95 years old and lived in 24 US regions. V was pared by 2 bases and J by 2 bases, with 3 bases of the junction left unmatched. In germline, CDR1 is MGHRA, CDR2 YSYEKL. This CDR3 has 15 amino acids. Assay used: immunoSEQ multiplex PCR; TCRdb lists only in-frame clones, some missing. The table includes roughly 300,000 clones, 65% to 90% detected once. The sequenced sample was PBMCs or T cells enriched from blood (not recorded which). The J gene is TRBJ2-7, the V gene TRBV4-1; 10 bases fit TRBD1. The receptor comes from a woman aged 18-29 years who had recovered from COVID-19. CDR3 nucleotides: TGCGCCAGCAGCCAAATCGGGACAGGGGCCTACGAGCAGTACTTC. Protein: CASSQIGTGAYEQYF.